The 21 T cell receptor beta chains below were found in one sample sequenced in a study of early stage breast cancer tumors (dated by TCRdb to the late 2010s). The receptor library was made with the immunoSEQ multiplex PCR assay. The clones in this table, taken by TCRdb from immuneACCESS, are in-frame only. Not every clone is retained; where verified, under half of the shortfall comes from an unresolved V gene, and the cause of the rest is unknown. The sample profile shows tens of thousands of clones; around 70% of them were found once. Approximately 33% of the sample is held by the ten biggest clonotypes. The source material was blood. These receptors all come from a person aged 45 to 59 with breast cancer.

The CDR3 coding sequence is TGTGCCAGCTCAGAGGGACAGGGTATCTACGAGCAGTACTTC. Its protein product is CASSEGQGIYEQYF. The V gene is TRBV18, the J gene TRBJ2-7, with 9 bases lining up with TRBD1. Germline loops: CDR1 KGHSH, CDR2 LQKENI. The CDR3 consists of 14 residues. Germline trimming cut 5 bases from V and 3 bases from J; bases unmatched to any gene: 5.

The chain uses TRBV19 and TRBJ1-1; D might be TRBD1 (5 bases). V was clipped by 4 bases and J by 2 bases, with 8 bases between them. Germline lookup yields CDR1 LNHDA and CDR2 SQIVND (reference sequence). The CDR3 totals 13 residues. The CDR3 reads CASSNGGNTEAFF. The CDR3 coding sequence is TGTGCCAGTAGTAACGGGGGTAACACTGAAGCTTTCTTT.

V usage is TRBV15 and J usage is TRBJ2-7; tentative D call: TRBD1 (6 bases). Germline V lookup: CDR1 LNHNV, CDR2 YYDKDF (reference sequence). Trimming shortened V by 0 bases and J by 3 bases, and 18 bases separated the two germline ends. There are 17 residues in the CDR3. CDR3 sequence reads: CATSRERAGMTGYEQYF. In nucleotides, the CDR3 is TGTGCCACCAGCAGAGAGAGAGCAGGGATGACAGGCTACGAGCAGTACTTC.

The gene calls are TRBV9 and TRBJ2-2; 10 bases are shared with TRBD2. Germline-derived CDR1 and CDR2 are SGDLS and YYNGEE. The CDR3 contains 15 residues. Trimming removed 1 base from V and 4 bases from J; junction bases left unmatched: 1. The CDR3 reads CASSVSGRGTGELFF. CDR3 bases: TGTGCCAGCAGCGTAAGCGGGAGGGGCACCGGGGAGCTGTTTTTT.

The rearrangement joins TRBV11-2 to TRBJ2-1; D remains unclear. The CDR3 totals 15 residues. The V end lost 1 base, the J end lost 7 bases, and 14 bases lay between the germline ends. Germline CDR1 and CDR2: SGHAT and FQNNGV. The CDR3 DNA sequence: TGTGCCAGCAGCTTAGCTTTTAACTATGTAAATGAGCAGTTCTTC. Amino acid sequence: CASSLAFNYVNEQFF.

This clone was detected once. This chain connects TRBV6-1 to TRBJ2-7; TRBD2 agrees at 8 bases. The CDR3 sequence is 16 residues long. The V gene end was trimmed by 6 bases and the J gene end by 3 bases; junction bases not matched to a gene: 13. Germline lookup yields CDR1 MNHNS and CDR2 SASEGT. CDR3 sequence reads: CASRESTSGGGYEQYF. CDR3 DNA: TGTGCCAGCAGAGAAAGTACTAGCGGTGGGGGCTACGAGCAGTACTTC.

The chain joins TRBV30 to TRBJ1-2; D unresolved. From germline, CDR1 is GTSNPN and CDR2 SVGIG (reference sequence). This CDR3 comprises 13 residues. With 2 bases removed from V and 0 bases from J, the gap between germline ends came to 7 bases. The chain's CDR3 is CAWSLAANYGYTF. CDR3 sequence (DNA): TGTGCCTGGAGTTTAGCGGCTAACTATGGCTACACCTTC. The full variable domain, completed using reference TRBV30 and TRBJ1-2, is SQTIHQWPATLVQPVGSPLSLECTVEGTSNPNLYWYRQAAGRGLQLLFYSVGIGQISSEVPQNLSASRPQDRQFILSSKKLLLSDSGFYLCAWSLAANYGYTFGSGTRLTVV.

The chain combines TRBV30 with TRBJ1-5, with 10 bases aligning to TRBD1. V dropped 1 base and J dropped 5; count of bases not matched to a gene: 2. The CDR3 is made up of 14 amino acids. The germline V gene encodes CDR1 GTSNPN and CDR2 SVGIG (reference sequence). The CDR3, as DNA: TGTGCCTGGAGTGACGGGACAGGGGATCAGCCCCAGCATTTT. Translation: CAWSDGTGDQPQHF.

V gene TRBV19 combines with J gene TRBJ2-7; tentatively, D is TRBD2 (6 bases). The CDR3 contains 16 residues. Germline loops: CDR1 LNHDA, CDR2 SQIVND (reference sequence). The germline V and J ends were trimmed by 5 bases and 6 bases, with 23 bases remaining between them. The CDR3 loop is CASSALTGTLVSEQYF. The CDR3 DNA reads as TGTGCCAGTAGTGCTCTGACCGGGACTCTAGTAAGCGAGCAGTACTTC.

The chain is built from TRBV2 and TRBJ2-4; D may be TRBD2 (6 bases). V was cut by 5 bases and J by 0 bases, with 11 bases left in between. Per germline, CDR1 SNHLY and CDR2 FYNNEI. The CDR3 sequence is 15 residues long. The CDR3 loop is CASSWTGLAKNIQYF. The CDR3, as DNA: TGTGCCAGCAGTTGGACGGGACTAGCCAAAAACATTCAGTACTTC.

V is TRBV11-2 and J is TRBJ2-3; 13 nucleotides align to TRBD2. Germline loops: CDR1 SGHAT, CDR2 FQNNGV. This CDR3 has 16 residues. J gave up 4 bases and V 5 bases, and 6 bases lay outside the gene matches. CDR3 in amino acids: CASSRALAGGPDTQYF. CDR3 bases: TGTGCCAGCAGCCGCGCACTAGCGGGAGGGCCAGATACGCAGTATTTT.

In its sample, this clone was seen once. The chain joins TRBV7-9 to TRBJ2-3; D unresolved. Trimming stripped 1 base from V and 2 bases from J, with 10 bases between. The CDR3 loop spans 15 amino acids. Germline CDR1 is SEHNR and CDR2 is FQNEAQ (reference sequence). The CDR3 loop reads CASSLVGNPTDTQYF. The CDR3 DNA sequence: TGTGCCAGCAGCTTAGTGGGAAATCCCACAGATACGCAGTATTTT. The whole variable domain, filled in from reference TRBV7-9 and TRBJ2-3, reads DTGVSQNPRHKITKRGQNVTFRCDPISEHNRLYWYRQTLGQGPEFLTYFQNEAQLEKSRLLSDRFSAERPKGSFSTLEIQRTEQGDSAMYLCASSLVGNPTDTQYFGPGTRLTVL.

The chain recombines TRBV5-1 with TRBJ2-2; 11 nucleotides line up with TRBD2. This CDR3 has 17 residues. The germline V gene has CDR1 SGHRS and CDR2 YFSETQ. J lost 2 bases, V lost 4 bases, and 7 bases had no gene match. CDR3 amino acids: CASSPTSGRINTGELFF. The CDR3 DNA reads as TGCGCCAGCAGCCCAACTAGCGGGAGAATTAACACCGGGGAGCTGTTTTTT.

This sequence joins TRBV18 and TRBJ1-5; TRBD1 matches 8 bases. V trimming: 3 bases; J trimming: 2 bases; junction bases outside the gene matches: 9. CDR1 is KGHSH, CDR2 LQKENI, per germline. The CDR3 extends over 17 amino acids. The CDR3 nucleotides are TGTGCCAGCTCACCCGCCTTGACAGGGGATGGCAATCAGCCCCAGCATTTT. It encodes CASSPALTGDGNQPQHF.

This rearrangement joins TRBV7-9 to TRBJ2-3; 12 nucleotides line up with TRBD1. The CDR3 has 18 residues. Per germline, CDR1 SEHNR and CDR2 FQNEAQ (reference sequence). The V segment lost 1 base and the J segment 4 bases; nucleotides outside the gene matches: 9. CDR3 sequence reads: CASSLGPGQGARADTQYF. In nucleotides, the CDR3 is TGTGCCAGCAGCTTAGGCCCGGGACAGGGGGCAAGGGCAGATACGCAGTATTTT.

The V and J genes are TRBV19 and TRBJ2-7; a weak D match, TRBD2 (5 bases). Germline CDR1 and CDR2: LNHDA and SQIVND (reference sequence). This CDR3 is built from 16 residues. With 3 bases removed from V and 3 bases from J, the gap between germline ends came to 18 bases. The CDR3 is CASSIPLRDGLYEQYF. Here the CDR3 DNA reads TGTGCCAGTAGTATCCCCCTACGAGACGGACTCTACGAGCAGTACTTC.

This clone came up a few times. In DNA form, the CDR3 reads TGTGCCAGCAGTTACACCGGGACAGGGGGGGATCAGCCCCAGCATTTT. Residues: CASSYTGTGGDQPQHF. The chain joins TRBV6-6 to TRBJ1-5; 11 positions agree with TRBD1. Per the germline V gene, CDR1 is MNHNY and CDR2 is SVGAGI (reference sequence). The CDR3 is made up of 16 amino acids. Losses at the gene ends were 2 bases for V and 5 bases for J; bases not matched to a gene: 5.

V gene TRBV19 combines with J gene TRBJ1-5; possibly TRBD1 for D (5 bases). With 3 bases removed from V and 5 bases from J, the gap between germline ends came to 14 bases. This CDR3 is 15 amino acids long. From germline, CDR1 is LNHDA and CDR2 SQIVND (reference sequence). CDR3 nucleotide sequence: TGTGCCAGTAGTATTTTGGGGCAATCCGATCAGCCCCAGCATTTT. Translated: CASSILGQSDQPQHF.

The chain recombines TRBV27 with TRBJ1-2, with D possibly being TRBD1 (6 bases). The germline V gene has CDR1 MNHEY and CDR2 SMNVEV (reference sequence). The CDR3 covers 17 residues. Deletions cut 3 bases from V and 2 bases from J, with 19 bases between. CDR3 region: CASSFSVARGANYGYTF. CDR3 DNA: TGTGCCAGCAGTTTCTCCGTCGCGAGGGGGGCGAACTATGGCTACACCTTC.

J is TRBJ1-1 and V is TRBV2, with TRBD1 as a possible D gene (5 bases). This CDR3 is 13 amino acids long. Germline CDR1 is SNHLY and CDR2 is FYNNEI. V lost 7 bases and J lost 1, with 10 bases in between. In DNA, the CDR3 is TGTGCCAGCACGATGGGGGAGAACACTGAAGCTTTCTTT. Translating gives CASTMGENTEAFF.

CDR3 sequence reads: CASSTDGDSGNTIYF. In DNA, the CDR3 is TGTGCCAGTAGTACCGACGGAGACTCTGGAAACACCATATATTTT. The chain employs TRBV19 and TRBJ1-3; D gene unclear. The CDR3 is made up of 15 amino acids. CDR1 is LNHDA and CDR2 is SQIVND in the germline V gene (reference sequence). With 4 bases removed from V and 0 bases from J, the gap between germline ends came to 10 bases.